This TCR beta chain comes out of a study of cytomegalovirus exposure and HLA in healthy donors. Study-wide findings and caveats: Most TCR sequences were uncommon, yet certain public TCRs appeared in many donors. Cytomegalovirus-associated TCR beta chains were listed, numbering 150 to 200.

The study ran its PCR with 60 Vbeta and 13 Jbeta primers. The authors' processing: It was a later analysis that counted about 80 million unique TCR beta chains, of which 9.5 million to 14 million were shared. Sequencing was performed with immunoSEQ multiplex PCR; in TCRdb, only in-frame clones are kept and a portion is missing. D and trimming were read from the DNA, whereas the V and J calls and clone size are those reported in that table. The sample gives approximately 220,000 clones, roughly 80% of which show up once; 2.5% to 3.5% is in the top ten. On this clone itself: The target antigen is unknown.

The sequence derives from a man aged 25-45 years in good health and CMV-seronegative. Input material: PBMCs.

The CDR3 nucleotides read TGTGCCAGCAGTAACCGACAGGGCCGAACTTTGAACACTGAAGCTTTCTTT. Amino acid sequence: CASSNRQGRTLNTEAFF. The chain links TRBV27 to TRBJ1-1; 7 bases fit TRBD1. CDR3 length: 17 amino acids. CDR1 MNHEY and CDR2 SMNVEV come from the germline V gene (reference sequence). With 5 bases clipped from V and 0 bases from J, the junction kept 12 bases outside the gene matches.